This T cell receptor beta chain was captured in a study of blood T cell repertoires in COVID-19. Study information: PBMCs, B-cell-depleted T cells, or T cells provided the cDNA or gDNA that made up the material.

Profiling relied on immunoSEQ multiplex PCR, and the TCRdb table lists in-frame clones only, not all of them. This sample has under 350,000 clones, with approximately 90% found just once. Trimming took off 4 bases at V and 1 base at J, with 9 bases between the two ends. The CDR3 is 14 amino acids. Germline V gene data show CDR1 as SGHRS and CDR2 as YFSETQ. Sequencing used peripheral blood. The source is a man aged 40-49 years with acute or convalescent COVID-19. The chain is built from TRBV5-1 and TRBJ2-1, with a tentative D call TRBD1 (5 bases). The CDR3 bases are TGCGCCAGCAGCCCAGGGCCTTCCTACAATGAGCAGTTCTTC. Encoded protein: CASSPGPSYNEQFF.